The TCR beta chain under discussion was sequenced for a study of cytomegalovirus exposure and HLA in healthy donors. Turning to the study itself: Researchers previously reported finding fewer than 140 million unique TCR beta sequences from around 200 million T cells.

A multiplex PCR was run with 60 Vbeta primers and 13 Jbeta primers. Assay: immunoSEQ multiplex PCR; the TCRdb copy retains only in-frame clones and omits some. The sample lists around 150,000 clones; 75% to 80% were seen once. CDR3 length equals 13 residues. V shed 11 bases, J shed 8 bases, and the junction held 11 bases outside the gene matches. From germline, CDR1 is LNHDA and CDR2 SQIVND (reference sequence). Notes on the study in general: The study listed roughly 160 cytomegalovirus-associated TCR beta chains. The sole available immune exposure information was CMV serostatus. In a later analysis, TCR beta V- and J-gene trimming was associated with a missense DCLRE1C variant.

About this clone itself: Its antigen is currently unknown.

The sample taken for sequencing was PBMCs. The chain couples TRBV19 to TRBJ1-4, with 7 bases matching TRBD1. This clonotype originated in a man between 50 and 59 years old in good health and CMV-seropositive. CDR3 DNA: TGTGCCGGAGCCGGGACAGTCGGCGAAAAACTGTTTTTT. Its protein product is CAGAGTVGEKLFF.